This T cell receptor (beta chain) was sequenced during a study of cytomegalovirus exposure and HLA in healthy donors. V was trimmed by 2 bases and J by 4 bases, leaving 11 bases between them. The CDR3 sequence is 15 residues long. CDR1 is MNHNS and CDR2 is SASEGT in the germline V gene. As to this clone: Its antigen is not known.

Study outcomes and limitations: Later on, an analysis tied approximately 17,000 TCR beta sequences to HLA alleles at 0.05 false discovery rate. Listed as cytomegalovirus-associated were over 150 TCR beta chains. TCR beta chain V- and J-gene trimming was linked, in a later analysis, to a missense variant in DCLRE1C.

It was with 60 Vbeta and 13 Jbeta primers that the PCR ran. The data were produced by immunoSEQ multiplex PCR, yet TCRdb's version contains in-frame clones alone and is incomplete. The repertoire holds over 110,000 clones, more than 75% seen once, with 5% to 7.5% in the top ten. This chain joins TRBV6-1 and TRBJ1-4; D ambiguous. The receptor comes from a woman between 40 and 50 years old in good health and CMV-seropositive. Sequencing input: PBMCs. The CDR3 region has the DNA TGTGCCAGCAGTGAATACGTCGGTAGTAATGAAAAACTGTTTTTT. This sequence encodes CASSEYVGSNEKLFF.